What follows is one TCR beta chain and its context. This CDR3 has 16 amino acids. Germline-derived CDR1 and CDR2 are SGHVS and FNYEAQ. Trimming removed 2 bases at V and 3 bases at J, with 15 bases between. The Seattle patients joined while their infection was active and were tracked longitudinally afterward. These data originate in a study of blood T cell repertoires in COVID-19. About the research overall: The analysed material was cDNA or gDNA that came from T cells, B-cell-depleted T cells, or PBMCs.

How the authors handled the data: Cell counts per sample came from amplifying reference gene primers. Sequencing used immunoSEQ multiplex PCR; TCRdb keeps in-frame clones, though not all of them. V and J calls and clone size are those listed in that table; D and trimming were worked out from the DNA. Here the sample spans 200,000 to 250,000 clones, 83% being singletons. Sequenced: peripheral blood. This chain connects TRBV7-6 to TRBJ2-3, with D perhaps matching TRBD2 (6 bases). The clonotype was recovered from a young woman with COVID-19, enrolled during active disease. The CDR3 DNA reads as TGTGCCAGCAGCTTACAGGCGGGGATTCCTACAGATACGCAGTATTTT. Its protein is CASSLQAGIPTDTQYF.